The clone carrying this T cell receptor beta chain was picked up many times. Each CDR3 protein gets one entry after TCRdb re-called the 5' RACE reads with MiXCR. The sample yields around 310,000 distinct CDR3 sequences, roughly an eighth seen once. The entry originates in a study of T-cell memory formation after mild COVID-19. The CDR3 is made up of 13 amino acids. Germline V gives CDR1 DFQATT, CDR2 SNEGSKA (reference sequence). Trimming cost V 5 bases and J 3 bases, with 13 bases left between them. The sample was PBMCs or a T cell subset sorted from them (not recorded which). The chain has TRBV20-1 and TRBJ1-2; the D is unclear. The TCR sequence derives from a man aged 18 to 29 who had mild COVID-19 (a few samples of this study predate the infection). Cell type and time point are not known. DNA for the CDR3: TGCAGTGCTGACCCGGCCGGGGACTATGGCTACACCTTC. Its translation: CSADPAGDYGYTF.